This TCR beta chain is from a study of blood T cells in healthy people across ages. This clonotype has a handful of counts. Then a second PCR, running about 6 to 12 cycles, was carried out with a sample-barcoded 5' primer and a J-beta primer mix. TCRdb analysed the 5' RACE reads with MiXCR anew, one entry per CDR3 protein. The sample comprises some 700,000 distinct CDR3 sequences, roughly 41% of which are singletons, and 20% to 25% rests with the top ten. The V gene's germline CDR1 is MDHEN and CDR2 SYDVKM. Trimming removed 6 bases at V and 0 bases at J, with 11 bases between. The CDR3 spans 15 residues.

Material: blood. V is TRBV28 and J is TRBJ1-4; D remains unclear. The TCR originated in a woman aged 55-70 years in good health. DNA of the CDR3: TGTGCCAGCAGACAAGGTGGCGCAACTAATGAAAAACTGTTTTTT. Residues: CASRQGGATNEKLFF.